The clone carrying this T cell receptor beta chain was seen a few times. The sample belongs to a study of blood T cells in healthy people across ages. A second PCR of about 7 to 11 cycles used a sample-barcoded 5' primer and a J-beta primer mix. A template-switch adaptor containing 12 random nucleotides labeled each cDNA molecule. TCRdb reprocessed the 5' RACE reads via MiXCR and lists one record per CDR3 protein. The sample shows about 2 million distinct CDR3 sequences, around 50% of them seen only once. Peripheral blood, 9.5 to 10 milliliters per donor, was collected. Trimming shortened V by 5 bases and J by 7 bases, and 17 bases separated the two germline ends. There are 14 residues in the CDR3. Germline V lookup: CDR1 SNHLY, CDR2 FYNNEI.

The sample consisted of blood. This chain links TRBV2 with TRBJ2-5; TRBD1 might be the D (5 bases). The receptor was derived from a woman aged 40 to 50 in good health. The CDR3: CASSSETGRGTQYF. The DNA for the CDR3 is TGTGCCAGCAGTTCCGAAACAGGAAGAGGGACCCAGTACTTC.